Shown below are 26 T cell receptor beta chains from a single sample sequenced in a study of T cells in localized non-small cell lung cancer. The repertoire was sequenced with immunoSEQ multiplex PCR; TCRdb's copy has only in-frame clones and lacks some. Of tens of thousands of clones listed, 83% are singletons. This material consisted of PBMCs, taken before any cancer treatment. The receptor set was obtained from a man aged 40 to 70 with stage II lung adenocarcinoma.

The rearrangement uses TRBV30 and TRBJ2-7; 8 bases are a match to TRBD1. The CDR3 contains 13 residues. With V trimmed by 2 bases and J by 7 bases, 7 bases remained unmatched. Germline-derived CDR1 and CDR2 are GTSNPN and SVGIG (reference sequence). CDR3 DNA sequence: TGTGCCTGGAGTTGGCAGGGGGCTGTTGAGCAGTACTTC. Its protein product is CAWSWQGAVEQYF.

The V and J genes are TRBV11-2 and TRBJ1-6, with no clear D. The length of the CDR3 is 14 residues. Germline V CDR1 and CDR2: SGHAT, FQNNGV. The V gene lost 0 bases and the J gene lost 9 bases, with 9 bases spanning the gap. The DNA for the CDR3 is TGTGCCAGCAGCTTAGAGTGGTCTGGTTCACCCCTCCACTTT. Encoded protein: CASSLEWSGSPLHF.

The chain is built from TRBV5-6 and TRBJ2-5; 12 bases agree with TRBD2. CDR3 length: 15 amino acids. CDR1 and CDR2 (germline): SGHDT, YYEEEE. V lost 4 bases to trimming and J lost 1 base; unmatched junction nucleotides: 2. The CDR3 region has the DNA TGTGCCAGCAGCCAGACTAGCGGGGGCCAAGAGACCCAGTACTTC. This encodes CASSQTSGGQETQYF.

The chain has TRBV10-3 and TRBJ2-5; 10 bases are shared with TRBD1. Germline loops: CDR1 ENHRY, CDR2 SYGVKD. CDR3 length: 14 residues. With 6 bases clipped from V and 6 bases from J, the junction kept 7 bases outside the gene matches. The CDR3 here is CAISPTGGTKTQYF. DNA of the CDR3: TGTGCCATCAGCCCGACAGGGGGCACGAAGACCCAGTACTTC.

The CDR3 protein is CASSQVTGGPENIQYF. The CDR3 coding sequence is TGTGCCAGCAGCCAAGTTACGGGAGGGCCGGAAAACATTCAGTACTTC. The chain joins TRBV4-2 to TRBJ2-4, with 8 nucleotides matching TRBD2. Germline V CDR1 and CDR2: LGHNA, YNFKEQ. CDR3 size: 16 residues. Trimming took 1 base from V and 5 from J; bases not matched to a gene: 7.

For the CDR3, the DNA is TGTGCCAGCAGCTTAGGTGTTTCCCGGTCTGGGGCCAACGTCCTGACTTTC. This sequence encodes CASSLGVSRSGANVLTF. The chain carries TRBV7-8 and TRBJ2-6; D ambiguous. Germline assignment: CDR1 SGHVS and CDR2 FQNEAQ. This CDR3 contains 17 residues. V dropped 1 base and J dropped 1 base, with 11 bases sitting between them.

V usage is TRBV6-1 and J usage is TRBJ1-5; D remains ambiguous. V lost 6 bases to trimming and J lost 1 base, with 10 bases between them. This CDR3 is 14 amino acids long. Germline CDR1 reads MNHNS; CDR2 reads SASEGT. CDR3 nucleotides: TGTGCCAGCAGGGGAGAACAGAGCAATCAGCCCCAGCATTTT. The encoded protein is CASRGEQSNQPQHF.

The chain couples TRBV5-6 to TRBJ1-4, with D tentatively TRBD1 (5 bases). The ends were cut back, 5 bases at V and 5 bases at J, with 7 bases in the middle. Germline-derived CDR1 and CDR2 are SGHDT and YYEEEE. This CDR3 contains 12 residues. The CDR3 region is CASRSGNEKLFF. The CDR3, as DNA: TGTGCCAGCAGATCAGGGAATGAAAAACTGTTTTTT.

This rearrangement joins TRBV5-1 to TRBJ1-2; 8 positions match TRBD1. Germline loops: CDR1 SGHRS, CDR2 YFSETQ. V dropped 4 bases and J dropped 5; count of bases not matched to a gene: 13. The CDR3 contains 16 residues. This CDR3 is CASSMDQGADWYGYTF. The CDR3 nucleotides are TGCGCCAGCAGCATGGACCAGGGGGCGGATTGGTATGGCTACACCTTC.

This clone was counted a single time. This chain uses TRBV19 with TRBJ1-2, with D possibly matching TRBD1 (6 bases). The CDR3 has 17 amino acids. The germline V gene encodes CDR1 LNHDA and CDR2 SQIVND (reference sequence). Deletions cut 4 bases from V and 3 bases from J, with 21 bases between. CDR3: CASSTIPGQPLHYGYTF. The CDR3 DNA reads as TGTGCCAGTAGTACAATACCCGGACAGCCCCTGCACTATGGCTACACCTTC.

This clone appeared a single time. The V call is TRBV5-5, the J call TRBJ2-5, with D possibly matching TRBD2 (5 bases). The CDR3 is 18 residues long. In germline, CDR1 is SGHKS, CDR2 YYEKEE (reference sequence). V lost 0 bases to trimming and J lost 2 bases, with 20 bases between them. As DNA, the CDR3 is TGTGCCAGCAGCTTGGCATCTCCGGGGATACCCCAACAAGAGACCCAGTACTTC. It yields the protein CASSLASPGIPQQETQYF.

This chain links TRBV5-1 with TRBJ1-2; D unresolved. Germline V gene lookup returns CDR1 SGHRS and CDR2 YFSETQ. The CDR3 has 14 residues. Trimming cost V 2 bases and J 3 bases, with 11 bases left between them. The chain's CDR3 is CASSFATVDYGYTF. The CDR3 nucleotides read TGCGCCAGCAGCTTTGCTACGGTTGACTATGGCTACACCTTC.

V gene TRBV2 combines with J gene TRBJ2-1, with 7 positions matching TRBD2. CDR3 length equals 15 residues. V lost 6 bases and J lost 3; bases outside the gene matches: 8. Germline CDR1 reads SNHLY; CDR2 reads FYNNEI. The CDR3 DNA reads TGTGCCAGCAGCGCCTCAGCGGGAATCTACAATGAGCAGTTCTTC. It translates to CASSASAGIYNEQFF.

The chain recombines TRBV5-1 with TRBJ1-5; TRBD1 is a possible D gene (5 bases). V lost 4 bases, J lost 6 bases, and 17 bases lay in between. Germline CDR1 SGHRS, CDR2 YFSETQ. The CDR3 is 15 amino acids. The CDR3 region has the DNA TGCGCCAGCAGCCCAGACGGGGGACGCGGTCAGCCCCAGCATTTT. It yields the protein CASSPDGGRGQPQHF.

This clone was picked up one time. The genes are TRBV29-1 and TRBJ2-1; TRBD2 matches at 16 bases. The ends lost 8 bases at V and 7 bases at J; junction bases unmatched: 2. This CDR3 is built from 13 residues. Germline lookup yields CDR1 SQVTM and CDR2 ANQGSEA. The CDR3 DNA reads TGCAGCTCGGGACTAGCGGGGGGGAATGAGCAGTTCTTC. It codes for CSSGLAGGNEQFF.

A single count supports this clone. The chain is built from TRBV18 and TRBJ2-7, with D perhaps TRBD1 (5 bases). The CDR3 runs 13 residues. The germline V gene has CDR1 KGHSH and CDR2 LQKENI. V lost 5 bases and J 4 bases, leaving 12 bases between the germline ends. CDR3 in amino acids: CASSSRAEYEQYF. CDR3 DNA sequence: TGTGCCAGCTCATCCAGGGCGGAGTACGAGCAGTACTTC. Using reference TRBV18 and TRBJ2-7 for the parts outside the CDR3, the full variable domain is NAGVMQNPRHLVRRRGQEARLRCSPMKGHSHVYWYRQLPEEGLKFMVYLQKENIIDESGMPKERFSAEFPKEGPSILRIQQVVRGDSAAYFCASSSRAEYEQYFGPGTRLTVT.

V is TRBV25-1 and J is TRBJ1-5; D is perhaps TRBD1 (5 bases). The length of the CDR3 is 12 residues. The V end was cut by 6 bases, the J end by 3 bases, with 6 bases between. Germline V gene data show CDR1 as MGHDK and CDR2 as SYGVNS. CDR3 DNA: TGTGCCAGCAGGGGGCCCAATCAGCCCCAGCATTTT. This gives the protein CASRGPNQPQHF.

CDR3 loop: CASSEFGQGGNQPQHF. For the CDR3, the DNA is TGTGCCAGCAGTGAATTTGGACAGGGGGGCAATCAGCCCCAGCATTTT. V gene TRBV6-1 combines with J gene TRBJ1-5; 10 positions agree with TRBD1. This CDR3 contains 16 residues. Unmatched junction bases numbered 3, after V lost 2 bases and J lost 2 bases. The germline V gene has CDR1 MNHNS and CDR2 SASEGT.

The CDR3 reads CASRRNRVGEQYF. DNA for the CDR3: TGTGCCAGCAGGCGCAACAGGGTCGGCGAGCAGTACTTC. The chain recombines TRBV5-6 with TRBJ2-7; D may be TRBD1 (6 bases). V lost 5 bases and J 6 bases, leaving 15 bases between the germline ends. The CDR3 length is 13 residues. The V gene's germline CDR1 is SGHDT and CDR2 YYEEEE.

V usage is TRBV6-5 and J usage is TRBJ2-7; 11 positions agree with TRBD2. This CDR3 contains 14 residues. V shed 6 bases, J shed 4 bases, and the junction held 5 bases outside the gene matches. Per germline, CDR1 MNHEY and CDR2 SVGAGI. The CDR3, as DNA: TGTGCCAGCAGCCCAGGGACTAGCGGATACGAGCAGTACTTC. This encodes CASSPGTSGYEQYF.

CDR3 loop: CASSFRGPNTEAFF. The DNA for the CDR3 is TGTGCCAGTAGCTTCAGGGGGCCGAACACTGAAGCTTTCTTT. The rearrangement uses TRBV19 and TRBJ1-1; 8 positions match TRBD1. The germline gives CDR1 LNHDA, CDR2 SQIVND (reference sequence). The CDR3 runs 14 residues. V shed 6 bases and J 1 base; nucleotides not matched to a gene: 4.

Regarding this clone: A much larger clone lies a single base off, so this may be a read error. The chain joins TRBV2 to TRBJ2-2, with D uncertain. The CDR3 is made up of 11 amino acids. CDR1 is SNHLY, CDR2 FYNNEI, per germline. V dropped 5 bases and J dropped 3 bases, with 1 base sitting between them. CDR3 sequence (DNA): TGTGCCAGCAGTCACACCGGGGAGCTGTTTTTT. Translated, it gives CASSHTGELFF.

CDR3 residues: CASSIGTLAGVHEQFF. The DNA of the CDR3 is TGTGCCAGTAGTATCGGGACCTTAGCGGGAGTACATGAGCAGTTCTTC. The rearrangement uses TRBV19 and TRBJ2-1, with 9 bases matching TRBD2. This CDR3 comprises 16 residues. V trimming: 3 bases; J trimming: 8 bases; junction bases outside the gene matches: 11. The germline CDR1 and CDR2 sequences are LNHDA and SQIVND (reference sequence).

The chain recombines TRBV2 with TRBJ2-3; 11 bases are shared with TRBD2. The CDR3 has 17 amino acids. Losses at the gene ends were 2 bases for V and 0 bases for J; bases not matched to a gene: 4. Germline V gene lookup returns CDR1 SNHLY and CDR2 FYNNEI. CDR3 sequence reads: CASSESSGGISTDTQYF. In DNA form, the CDR3 reads TGTGCCAGCAGTGAATCTAGCGGGGGGATTAGCACAGATACGCAGTATTTT.

This chain uses TRBV7-9 with TRBJ2-3; weak D call: TRBD2 (6 bases). CDR3 length: 14 amino acids. The ends were cut back, 4 bases at V and 3 bases at J, with 11 bases in the middle. From germline, CDR1 is SEHNR and CDR2 FQNEAQ (reference sequence). CDR3 amino acids: CASSSGVSTDTQYF. CDR3 in DNA: TGTGCCAGCAGCTCGGGAGTGTCGACAGATACGCAGTATTTT.

CDR3 protein: CASSSTGTGNTIYF. For the CDR3, the DNA is TGTGCCAGCAGCTCGACAGGGACTGGAAACACCATATATTTT. J is TRBJ1-3 and V is TRBV11-1; 7 bases fit TRBD1. Germline V gene sequence: CDR1 SGHAT, CDR2 FQDESV (reference sequence). Trimming took 4 bases from V and 2 from J; bases not matched to a gene: 2. This CDR3 region has 14 residues. The entire variable domain, with the rest obtained from reference TRBV11-1 and TRBJ1-3, is as follows: EAEVAQSPRYKITEKSQAVAFWCDPISGHATLYWYRQILGQGPELLVQFQDESVVDDSQLPKDRFSAERLKGVDSTLKIQPAELGDSAMYLCASSSTGTGNTIYFGEGSWLTVV.